The sequence of this T cell receptor (beta chain) was determined in a study of T cell repertoires in cytomegalovirus infection. CDR3 length equals 13 residues. Between the trimmed V and J ends, which lost 6 bases and 1 base, there was a span of 12 bases. Germline V gene lookup returns CDR1 SQVTM and CDR2 ANQGSEA. MiXCR was run by TCRdb on the reads, yielding one entry per CDR3 protein. This table has 500,000 to 600,000 distinct CDR3 sequences, 15% to 20% appearing once. The clonotype was recovered from a human donor in good health (CMV status not recorded). Some clones in this sample may be carry-over from other donors' samples. The chain couples TRBV29-1 to TRBJ2-5; D unresolved. The sample consisted of CD8+ T cells from PBMCs. This CDR3 reads CSVIQVIQETQYF. The CDR3 coding sequence is TGCAGCGTGATACAAGTGATCCAAGAGACCCAGTACTTC.